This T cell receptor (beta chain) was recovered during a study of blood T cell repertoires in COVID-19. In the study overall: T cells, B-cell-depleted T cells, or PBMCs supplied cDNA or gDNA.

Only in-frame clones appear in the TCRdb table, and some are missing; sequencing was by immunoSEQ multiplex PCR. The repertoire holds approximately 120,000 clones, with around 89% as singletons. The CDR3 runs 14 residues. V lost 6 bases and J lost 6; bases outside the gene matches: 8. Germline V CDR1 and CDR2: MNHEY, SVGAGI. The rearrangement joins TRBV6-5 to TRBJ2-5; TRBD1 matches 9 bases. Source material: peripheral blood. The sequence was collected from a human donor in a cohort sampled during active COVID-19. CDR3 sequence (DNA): TGTGCCAGCAGACAACAGGGGGCTCGAAAGACCCAGTACTTC. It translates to CASRQQGARKTQYF.